This T cell receptor beta chain was recorded in a study of T-cell memory formation after mild COVID-19. General study points: The pre-infection memory compartment contained some responding clones, suggesting cross-reactive memory joined. From day 15 to 85, contracting clones were balanced between CD4 and CD8, whereas later expanders leaned toward CD4+. Among contracting clones, CD4+ were mainly CM/EM and CD8+ enriched in EMRA.

Each CDR3 protein gets one entry after TCRdb re-called the 5' RACE reads with MiXCR. The repertoire includes about 470,000 distinct CDR3 sequences, approximately 18% of them detected once, and 9% to 15% sits in the top ten. Unmatched junction bases numbered 18, after V lost 4 bases and J lost 9 bases. Germline CDR1 KGHSH, CDR2 LQKENI. This CDR3 has 17 residues. As regards this clonotype: Antigen: not known.

Sequencing was carried out using PBMCs or a T cell subset sorted from them (not recorded which). J is TRBJ2-1 and V is TRBV18; TRBD2 aligns across 7 bases. This sequence originates from an adult woman who had mild COVID-19 (a few samples of this study predate the infection). Cell type and time point are not known. The CDR3 here is CASSRETSGVLPREQFF. As DNA, the CDR3 is TGTGCCAGCTCACGGGAGACCAGCGGGGTCCTACCTCGTGAGCAGTTCTTC.